These 32 T cell receptor beta chains were sequenced from one sample in a study of T-cell reconstitution after alpha-beta-depleted transplantation in children (dated by TCRdb to 2016 to 2017). Reading the label with the study, this specimen's treatment or condition is: allogeneic hematopoietic cell transplantation with graft depleted of TCRalphabeta T cells and CD19 B cells. The library was built by means of PCR. For sequencing, an Illumina HiSeq 2500 was employed. Molecular barcoding was employed in the preparation of TCR libraries, with unique molecular identifiers being used to normalize TCRbeta repertoire quantification. The public reads were quality trimmed at Q25 with fastp and then assembled into clones with MiXCR by TCRdb, keeping productive beta chains. All rows with the same CDR3 protein become a single entry with the most common DNA and genes. The sample data list about 300,000 distinct CDR3 sequences, and almost 8% of these were observed just once. The ten largest clones represent approximately 9.1% of the sample.

Their antigen targets remain unknown. Overall results and qualifications from the work: Over subsequent months, a decline in hyperexpanded clone frequencies was noted, and after one year, T-cell counts and TCRbeta diversity were mostly ascribed to newly produced T cells.

The sample here was peripheral blood, taken 360 days after TCRalphabeta/CD19-depleted stem cell transplant. These receptors were taken from a female patient aged 2-9 years who had a stem cell transplant for Fanconi anemia, so the T cells may come from the graft donor.

Only a few counts were recorded for this clonotype. This CDR3 is CASRDPQEGTLYGYTF. CDR3 coding DNA: TGCGCCAGCAGAGACCCCCAGGAGGGGACACTCTATGGCTACACCTTC. This chain uses TRBV10-2 with TRBJ1-2; TRBD1 is a possible D gene (6 bases). Germline CDR1 and CDR2: WSHSY and SAAADI. V was trimmed by 6 bases and J by 4 bases, leaving 21 bases between them. CDR3 size: 16 residues.

This clonotype occurred many times. The chain has TRBV6-1 and TRBJ1-5, with D unclear. Germline CDR1 and CDR2: MNHNS and SASEGT. V was cut by 3 bases and J by 3 bases, with 0 bases left in between. The CDR3 covers 11 residues. The CDR3 nucleotides are TGTGCCAGCAGTGACAATCAGCCCCAGCATTTT. Translated, it gives CASSDNQPQHF.

This clonotype was recorded a few times. The J gene is TRBJ2-5, the V gene TRBV10-3; 7 positions match TRBD2. V was pared by 10 bases and J by 5 bases, with 25 bases of the junction left unmatched. The CDR3 totals 18 residues. CDR1 ENHRY and CDR2 SYGVKD come from the germline V gene. The CDR3 region has the DNA TGTGCCACCTTAGTGTTGGGGGAAAGACTAGCTGGGGTCGAGACCCAGTACTTC. It yields the protein CATLVLGERLAGVETQYF.

This chain links TRBV4-3 with TRBJ1-2; D is unresolved. The ends were cut back, 3 bases at V and 8 bases at J, with 16 bases in the middle. The germline gives CDR1 LGHNA, CDR2 YSLEER. CDR3 length: 14 amino acids. CDR3 loop: CASSQHVGGRGYTF. The CDR3 DNA follows: TGCGCCAGCAGCCAGCATGTGGGAGGGAGGGGCTACACCTTC.

The chain joins TRBV5-5 to TRBJ1-2; 7 nucleotides agree with TRBD1. There are 16 residues in the CDR3. V shed 6 bases, J shed 4 bases, and the junction held 15 bases outside the gene matches. The germline CDR1 and CDR2 sequences are SGHKS and YYEKEE (reference sequence). The DNA for the CDR3 is TGTGCCAGCAACCCTTGGGGGGGGACAGCTTTCTATGGCTACACCTTC. The encoded protein is CASNPWGGTAFYGYTF.

This clonotype was picked up many times. The chain is built from TRBV6-1 and TRBJ2-5; D is ambiguous. This CDR3 has 13 amino acids. The germline V gene encodes CDR1 MNHNS and CDR2 SASEGT. With 5 bases removed from V and 0 bases from J, the gap between germline ends came to 7 bases. In DNA form, the CDR3 reads TGTGCCAGCAGTAAGAGGTACCAAGAGACCCAGTACTTC. It is translated as CASSKRYQETQYF.

This clonotype was seen a handful of times. The chain couples TRBV7-2 to TRBJ2-1, with D perhaps matching TRBD1 or TRBD2 (6 bases each). The germline V gene has CDR1 SGHTA and CDR2 FQGNSA. This CDR3 comprises 16 residues. Trimming took off 0 bases at V and 6 bases at J, with 15 bases between the two ends. CDR3 nucleotides: TGTGCCAGCAGCTTAGCCCCGGGGGCGCCGGTCAATGAGCAGTTCTTC. This sequence encodes CASSLAPGAPVNEQFF.

This clonotype was counted only a few times. The genes are TRBV12-3 or TRBV12-4 and TRBJ2-5; 14 nucleotides align to TRBD2. J gave up 7 bases and V 6 bases, and 10 bases lay outside the gene matches. This CDR3 comprises 16 residues. CDR3 DNA: TGTGCCAGCAGCCTCGGACTAGCGGGAGGAAGGGGGACCCAGTACTTC. Translating it yields CASSLGLAGGRGTQYF.

The rearrangement joins TRBV6-1 to TRBJ2-4; 9 bases fit TRBD1. From germline, CDR1 is MNHNS and CDR2 SASEGT. V was clipped by 6 bases and J by 7 bases; unmatched bases: 16. CDR3 length equals 17 residues. For the CDR3, the DNA is TGTGCCAGCAGAGCACCCGGGACAGGGATGACGATGAACATTCAGTACTTC. It yields the protein CASRAPGTGMTMNIQYF.

This clonotype occurred many times. The V call is TRBV7-3, the J call TRBJ2-3; 10 bases fit TRBD1. Per germline, CDR1 SGHTA and CDR2 FQGTGA. The CDR3 runs to 23 residues. J gave up 0 bases and V 2 bases, and 23 bases lay outside the gene matches. The CDR3 sequence is CASSLWPLDRTGGRGSSTDTQYF. The CDR3 nucleotides read TGTGCCAGCAGCTTATGGCCATTAGATCGGACAGGGGGACGCGGCTCTAGCACAGATACGCAGTATTTT.

This clonotype was found many times. In DNA, the CDR3 is TGTGCCAGCTTGGGGGCGTACCAAGAGACCCAGTACTTC. Amino acids: CASLGAYQETQYF. The rearrangement joins TRBV7-9 to TRBJ2-5, with a weak D call TRBD1 (6 bases). V gave up 8 bases and J gave up 0 bases, with 10 bases separating them. This CDR3 contains 13 residues. Germline CDR1 SEHNR, CDR2 FQNEAQ (reference sequence).

The chain uses TRBV11-2 and TRBJ1-3, with D tentatively TRBD1 (5 bases). The CDR3 totals 17 residues. CDR1 is SGHAT and CDR2 is FQNNGV in the germline V gene. Trimming shortened V by 3 bases and J by 0 bases, and 15 bases separated the two germline ends. The CDR3 sequence is CASSLDTISYSGNTIYF. The DNA for the CDR3 is TGTGCCAGCAGCTTGGACACAATCTCTTACTCTGGAAACACCATATATTTT.

This clonotype has only a few counts. The chain recombines TRBV11-2 with TRBJ2-7; D unresolved. This CDR3 is 14 amino acids long. In germline, CDR1 is SGHAT, CDR2 FQNNGV. V was trimmed by 2 bases and J by 1 base, leaving 9 bases between them. The CDR3 sequence: CASSLTDGSYEQYF. Here the CDR3 DNA reads TGTGCCAGCAGCTTAACGGACGGGTCCTACGAGCAGTACTTC. The variable domain in full, with the rest retrieved from reference TRBV11-2 and TRBJ2-7, is EAGVAQSPRYKIIEKRQSVAFWCNPISGHATLYWYQQILGQGPKLLIQFQNNGVVDDSQLPKDRFSAERLKGVDSTLKIQPAKLEDSAVYLCASSLTDGSYEQYFGPGTRLTVT.

This clonotype was counted at least ten times. This chain joins TRBV9 and TRBJ2-2, with TRBD1 matching over 8 bases. The CDR3 length is 15 residues. V lost 4 bases, J lost 6 bases, and 8 bases stayed unmatched. Per the germline V gene, CDR1 is SGDLS and CDR2 is YYNGEE. DNA of the CDR3: TGTGCCAGCAGCCCGGGACAGGCTGTCGCCGGGGAGCTGTTTTTT. Amino acid sequence: CASSPGQAVAGELFF.

This clonotype was seen a handful of times. The chain carries TRBV18 and TRBJ1-4; a possible D gene is TRBD1 (5 bases). Germline V gives CDR1 KGHSH, CDR2 LQKENI. The CDR3 length is 15 residues. V was clipped by 8 bases and J by 4 bases, with 17 bases between them. The CDR3 coding sequence is TGTGCCAGCCGCAGCAGGGACTCGTATAATGAAAAACTGTTTTTT. This translates into CASRSRDSYNEKLFF. Combining the CDR3 with reference TRBV18 and TRBJ1-4 gives the whole variable domain NAGVMQNPRHLVRRRGQEARLRCSPMKGHSHVYWYRQLPEEGLKFMVYLQKENIIDESGMPKERFSAEFPKEGPSILRIQQVVRGDSAAYFCASRSRDSYNEKLFFGSGTQLSVL.

This chain links TRBV24-1 with TRBJ2-6, with 7 bases lining up with TRBD1. Germline-derived CDR1 and CDR2 are KGHDR and SFDVKD. Trimming cost V 3 bases and J 0 bases; bases outside gene matches: 10. The length of the CDR3 is 19 residues. The CDR3 spells CATSDPRDSSLSGANVLTF. The CDR3 DNA follows: TGTGCCACCAGTGATCCCCGGGACAGCTCCCTCTCTGGGGCCAACGTCCTGACTTTC.

At least ten counts were recorded for this clonotype. This chain connects TRBV28 to TRBJ2-2, with TRBD1 as a possible D gene (6 bases). This CDR3 spans 13 amino acids. Trimming removed 6 bases from V and 1 base from J, with 6 bases in between. Germline loops: CDR1 MDHEN, CDR2 SYDVKM. The CDR3 sequence: CASRTGNTGELFF. CDR3 nucleotide sequence: TGTGCCAGCAGGACAGGGAACACCGGGGAGCTGTTTTTT.

The genes are TRBV20-1 and TRBJ2-1; 14 bases line up with TRBD2. V lost 7 bases, J lost 0 bases, and 11 bases stayed unmatched. From germline, CDR1 is DFQATT and CDR2 SNEGSKA (reference sequence). The CDR3 extends over 18 amino acids. The DNA of the CDR3 is TGCAGTGTTCTGCGACTAGCGGGGGGGCAGAGCTCCTACAATGAGCAGTTCTTC. As protein: CSVLRLAGGQSSYNEQFF.

The sample holds many counts of this clonotype. This chain links TRBV3-1 with TRBJ2-1; possibly TRBD1 or TRBD2 for D (5 bases each). This CDR3 has 12 residues. With 0 bases removed from V and 15 bases from J, the gap between germline ends came to 12 bases. Per the germline V gene, CDR1 is LGHDT and CDR2 is YNNKEL (reference sequence). CDR3 DNA sequence: TGTGCCAGCAGCCAAGATATTGGGGACCGGTTCTTC. It specifies CASSQDIGDRFF.

At least ten counts were recorded for this clonotype. The chain couples TRBV7-8 to TRBJ1-6, with TRBD1 matching over 8 bases. This CDR3 spans 14 amino acids. Germline values: CDR1 SGHVS, CDR2 FQNEAQ. Germline trimming cut 5 bases from V and 8 bases from J; bases unmatched to any gene: 5. CDR3 DNA: TGTGCCAGCAGCCGGCAGACAGGGGATTCACCCCTCCACTTT. Translation gives CASSRQTGDSPLHF.

This clonotype was seen ten or more times. This chain uses TRBV5-1 with TRBJ1-1; D gene unclear. The V end was cut by 1 base, the J end by 5 bases, with 12 bases between. Looked up from germline, CDR1 is SGHRS and CDR2 is YFSETQ. CDR3 size: 14 residues. DNA of the CDR3: TGCGCCAGCAGCTTGTTCGACGTAGGGACTGAAGCTTTCTTT. It translates to CASSLFDVGTEAFF. The whole variable domain, filled in from reference TRBV5-1 and TRBJ1-1, reads KAGVTQTPRYLIKTRGQQVTLSCSPISGHRSVSWYQQTPGQGLQFLFEYFSETQRNKGNFPGRFSGRQFSNSRSEMNVSTLELGDSALYLCASSLFDVGTEAFFGQGTRLTVV.

This clonotype has a count of ten or more. This chain connects TRBV10-3 to TRBJ2-7; the D gene could be TRBD1 or TRBD2 (7 bases each). CDR1 is ENHRY and CDR2 is SYGVKD in the germline V gene. The germline V and J ends were trimmed by 7 bases and 1 base, with 14 bases remaining between them. The CDR3 extends over 14 amino acids. The chain's CDR3 is CAINDREGSYEQYF. The CDR3, as DNA: TGTGCCATCAACGACAGGGAGGGATCCTACGAGCAGTACTTC.

This clonotype was seen many times. The gene calls are TRBV5-6 and TRBJ2-7; the match to TRBD1 covers 8 bases. Germline V gene lookup returns CDR1 SGHDT and CDR2 YYEEEE. The CDR3 covers 14 residues. Trimming removed 4 bases from V and 4 bases from J; junction bases left unmatched: 7. CDR3 protein: CASSPGQGLYEQYV. As DNA, the CDR3 is TGTGCCAGCAGCCCAGGACAGGGTCTATACGAGCAGTACGTC.

The chain links TRBV6-5 to TRBJ2-7, with TRBD2 matching 7 bases. Trimming at V came to 2 bases and at J to 3 bases, leaving 4 bases not matched to a gene. This CDR3 has 14 amino acids. Germline V gives CDR1 MNHEY, CDR2 SVGAGI. The CDR3 spells CASSYGGVLYEQYF. The CDR3 DNA sequence: TGTGCCAGCAGTTACGGGGGGGTACTCTACGAGCAGTACTTC.

This clonotype was counted at least ten times. This chain joins TRBV5-6 and TRBJ2-1, with 14 positions matching TRBD2. Germline loops: CDR1 SGHDT, CDR2 YYEEEE. The CDR3 extends over 15 amino acids. Germline trimming cut 0 bases from V and 11 bases from J; bases unmatched to any gene: 4. CDR3 bases: TGTGCCAGCAGCTTGGAGGGACTAGCGGGGGTCCAGCAGTTCTTC. Its translation: CASSLEGLAGVQQFF.

This clonotype appeared once. Just one base apart from a much larger clone, this may be a read error. Likely a read error: the CDR3 ends without its conserved phenylalanine or tryptophan. The chain is built from TRBV6-2 or TRBV6-3 and TRBJ1-2, with a weak D call TRBD1 (6 bases). The CDR3 spans 16 residues. Trimming took off 2 bases at V and 0 bases at J, with 13 bases between the two ends. Germline CDR1 and CDR2: MNHEY and SVGEGT. CDR3 in amino acids: CASSYGAGGPNYGYTY. Written as DNA, the CDR3 is TGTGCCAGCAGTTACGGAGCCGGGGGCCCTAACTATGGCTACACCTAC.

This clonotype was observed at least ten times. This chain links TRBV5-1 with TRBJ2-7, with 11 bases fitting TRBD2. CDR1 is SGHRS, CDR2 YFSETQ, per germline. V trimming: 1 base; J trimming: 0 bases; junction bases outside the gene matches: 3. The CDR3 extends over 16 amino acids. The CDR3 DNA reads TGCGCCAGCAGCTTGCGAACTAGCGGGGGCTCCTACGAGCAGTACTTC. Translation gives CASSLRTSGGSYEQYF.

This clonotype was seen repeatedly, ten times or more. The chain links TRBV29-1 to TRBJ2-3; possibly TRBD2 for D (5 bases). The CDR3 consists of 15 residues. In germline, CDR1 is SQVTM, CDR2 ANQGSEA. Trimming stripped 3 bases from V and 1 base from J, with 14 bases between. CDR3 residues: CSVDSVGEGTDTQYF. For the CDR3, the DNA is TGCAGCGTTGATAGTGTCGGGGAAGGCACAGATACGCAGTATTTT.

The genes are TRBV6-1 and TRBJ1-2; possible D gene TRBD1, 6 bases. Trimming stripped 8 bases from V and 4 bases from J, with 20 bases between. The CDR3 loop spans 15 amino acids. Germline V gene lookup returns CDR1 MNHNS and CDR2 SASEGT. The CDR3 DNA follows: TGTGCCAGCTGGCGGGGACACGAATCGGCCTATGGCTACACCTTC. Translation: CASWRGHESAYGYTF.

V gene TRBV19 combines with J gene TRBJ2-7; 9 bases fit TRBD1. After removal of 5 bases from V and 3 bases from J, the junction contained 8 bases not matched to a gene. CDR3 length: 15 residues. Germline V gives CDR1 LNHDA, CDR2 SQIVND (reference sequence). The chain's CDR3 is CASSPGGTGIYEQYF. The CDR3 bases are TGTGCCAGTAGTCCCGGTGGGACAGGGATCTACGAGCAGTACTTC.

The V and J genes are TRBV5-5 and TRBJ2-1; the D is unclear. Germline-derived CDR1 and CDR2 are SGHKS and YYEKEE (reference sequence). The CDR3 length is 15 residues. The V end was cut by 0 bases, the J end by 1 base, with 8 bases between. This chain's CDR3 is CASSLEPFSYNEQFF. Written as DNA, the CDR3 is TGTGCCAGCAGCTTGGAACCTTTTTCCTACAATGAGCAGTTCTTC.

This clonotype was recorded at least ten times. The chain is built from TRBV24-1 and TRBJ2-1; possible D gene TRBD1, 5 bases. Per germline, CDR1 KGHDR and CDR2 SFDVKD. This CDR3 region has 13 residues. V was shortened by 6 bases and J by 9 bases, with 14 bases between the two germline ends. The CDR3 coding sequence is TGTGCCACCAGTCAGTCAGGGATGGGTGAGCAGTTCTTC. Its translation: CATSQSGMGEQFF.